This note documents a single T cell receptor beta chain sequence. What it recognizes is unknown. The sample comes from a study of response to subunit inactivated influenza vaccine. Study findings and constraints: The authors suggested that few new T cells are recruited per seasonal influenza vaccination.

Germline values: CDR1 DFQATT, CDR2 SNEGSKA (reference sequence). Trimming took 6 bases from V and 5 from J, leaving 17 bases between them. There are 14 residues in the CDR3. Using its own MiXCR run on the RT-PCR reads, TCRdb lists one record per CDR3 protein. The table shows 550,000 to 800,000 distinct CDR3 sequences, with about 15% occurring only once. The chain employs TRBV20-1 and TRBJ2-1; D remains ambiguous. The specimen comprised PBMCs from blood, sampled less than 15 days before vaccination. The clonotype originates from a man aged 45 to 65 who received an inactivated influenza vaccine. This CDR3 is CSASPLNYDNEQFF. The CDR3 nucleotides are TGCAGTGCCTCCCCCTTGAACTACGACAATGAGCAGTTCTTC.